This entry lists 24 T cell receptor beta chains sequenced from one sample in a study of T cell clonotyping in hematopoietic cell transplantation. The table came from immunoSEQ multiplex PCR; TCRdb's copy has only in-frame clones and leaves some out. Of 9,400 or so clones listed, less than 90% were seen once; the top ten hold 37%. The specimen comprised PBMCs, sampled 180 days after allogeneic stem cell transplant. The receptors here all came from a human patient who had an allogeneic stem cell transplant, so the T cells may come from the graft donor. The donor label of this sample is uncertain. Some clones in this sample may be carry-over from other donors' samples.

V gene TRBV29-1 combines with J gene TRBJ2-1; TRBD2 might be the D (5 bases). The CDR3 length is 13 residues. CDR1 is SQVTM and CDR2 is ANQGSEA in the germline V gene. V lost 6 bases and J 8 bases, leaving 17 bases between the germline ends. The CDR3 DNA reads TGCAGCGTCACTCAACTAGTTGCGGATGAGCAGTTCTTC. This codes for CSVTQLVADEQFF.

The chain joins TRBV7-2 to TRBJ2-2; D unresolved. Trimming left V 0 bases short and J 6 bases short, with 5 bases between. Germline V gives CDR1 SGHTA, CDR2 FQGNSA. CDR3 length: 13 amino acids. CDR3 in amino acids: CASSLAGPGELFF. The CDR3 DNA is TGTGCCAGCAGCTTAGCGGGTCCCGGGGAGCTGTTTTTT.

This chain joins TRBV30 and TRBJ2-1; 7 positions agree with TRBD1. The CDR3 totals 13 residues. V trimming: 1 base; J trimming: 4 bases; junction bases outside the gene matches: 1. CDR1 and CDR2 from the germline V gene are GTSNPN and SVGIG (reference sequence). CDR3 in amino acids: CAWSETGYNEQFF. CDR3 bases: TGTGCCTGGAGTGAGACAGGGTACAATGAGCAGTTCTTC.

The chain uses TRBV7-8 and TRBJ2-1, with 14 nucleotides matching TRBD2. The CDR3 is made up of 20 amino acids. Germline assignment: CDR1 SGHVS and CDR2 FQNEAQ. The junction had 10 bases not matched to a gene; V was cut back by 3 bases and J by 0 bases. CDR3 in amino acids: CASSFPKGLAGDRSYNEQFF. In DNA, the CDR3 is TGTGCCAGCAGCTTTCCCAAGGGACTAGCGGGGGATCGCTCCTACAATGAGCAGTTCTTC.

The chain carries TRBV29-1 and TRBJ2-2, with D perhaps matching TRBD1 (6 bases). CDR3 size: 17 residues. V was pared by 6 bases and J by 0 bases, with 20 bases between. Germline V gene data show CDR1 as SQVTM and CDR2 as ANQGSEA. The CDR3 coding sequence is TGCAGCGTAGGACAGACTCGGCTCAAACCGAACACCGGGGAGCTGTTTTTT. As protein: CSVGQTRLKPNTGELFF.

V is TRBV28 and J is TRBJ1-2; D may be TRBD1 (6 bases). The V end lost 7 bases, the J end lost 5 bases, and 20 bases lay between the germline ends. The CDR3 is 15 amino acids. Germline lookup yields CDR1 MDHEN and CDR2 SYDVKM. The CDR3 bases are TGTGCCAGCAAGTATCGGGGGCCGGGCAATTATGGCTACACCTTC. As protein: CASKYRGPGNYGYTF.

The V and J genes are TRBV7-8 and TRBJ2-1, with 11 positions matching TRBD2. V lost 3 bases, J lost 8 bases, and 6 bases stayed unmatched. From germline, CDR1 is SGHVS and CDR2 FQNEAQ. CDR3 length: 15 amino acids. As DNA, the CDR3 is TGTGCCAGCAGCTTTAGCGGGGGGGCAAGAGATGAGCAGTTCTTC. Its protein product is CASSFSGGARDEQFF.

The genes are TRBV9 and TRBJ2-3; TRBD1 or TRBD2 may be the D gene (6 bases each). This CDR3 comprises 14 residues. Trimming left V 4 bases short and J 9 bases short, with 18 bases between. CDR1 and CDR2 from the germline V gene are SGDLS and YYNGEE. This CDR3 is CASSPEGVGGTQYF. Here the CDR3 DNA reads TGTGCCAGCAGCCCCGAGGGGGTTGGGGGGACGCAGTATTTT. Drawing the rest from reference TRBV9 and TRBJ2-3, the complete variable domain is DSGVTQTPKHLITATGQRVTLRCSPRSGDLSVYWYQQSLDQGLQFLIQYYNGEERAKGNILERFSAQQFPDLHSELNLSSLELGDSALYFCASSPEGVGGTQYFGPGTRLTVL.

The chain uses TRBV19 and TRBJ1-4, with D possibly TRBD1 on 6 matching bases. The germline CDR1 and CDR2 sequences are LNHDA and SQIVND (reference sequence). V dropped 6 bases and J dropped 0 bases, with 14 bases sitting between them. The CDR3 extends over 16 amino acids. CDR3 DNA: TGTGCCAGTAGACTGAGGGGGAGGGCAACTAATGAAAAACTGTTTTTT. This encodes CASRLRGRATNEKLFF.

The genes are TRBV7-2 and TRBJ2-7; D possibly corresponds to TRBD2 (5 bases). There are 14 residues in the CDR3. CDR1 is SGHTA and CDR2 is FQGNSA in the germline V gene. The V end lost 5 bases, the J end lost 3 bases, and 14 bases lay between the germline ends. Here the CDR3 DNA reads TGTGCCAGCAGCCCGCTTGGACTGCGCTACGAGCAGTACTTC. Translation: CASSPLGLRYEQYF.

The V gene is TRBV4-3, the J gene TRBJ2-7, with a tentative D call TRBD1 (6 bases). Trimming took off 1 base at V and 3 bases at J, with 16 bases between the two ends. The CDR3 is made up of 16 amino acids. Germline-derived CDR1 and CDR2 are LGHNA and YSLEER. The CDR3 DNA is TGCGCCAGCAGCCAAGTTGGACGACAGGCAGTCTACGAGCAGTACTTC. Its translation is CASSQVGRQAVYEQYF.

The chain couples TRBV9 to TRBJ2-2; D is unclear. The germline V gene encodes CDR1 SGDLS and CDR2 YYNGEE. CDR3 size: 12 residues. V gave up 4 bases and J gave up 8 bases, with 9 bases separating them. CDR3 region: CASSKDSGELFF. CDR3 nucleotides: TGTGCCAGCAGCAAAGACTCTGGGGAGCTGTTTTTT.

The chain has TRBV7-5 and TRBJ1-5; TRBD1, the D gene given by the table, was not confirmed from the DNA. TRBV7-5 is listed as a pseudogene. The CDR3 length is 16 residues. In DNA, the CDR3 is TGTGTCAGAAGCTTAGGTCGCAGGGTTAGCAATCAGCCCCAGCATTTT. The encoded protein is CVRSLGRRVSNQPQHF.

DNA of the CDR3: TGTGCCTGGAGTGTACTTCTCGACGAGCAGTACTTC. Amino acids: CAWSVLLDEQYF. V and J are TRBV30 and TRBJ2-7; D is uncertain. There are 12 residues in the CDR3. V lost 0 bases to trimming and J lost 5 bases, with 8 bases between them. Germline CDR1 and CDR2: GTSNPN and SVGIG (reference sequence).

The chain carries TRBV9 and TRBJ1-6; D perhaps matches TRBD1 (6 bases). Germline V gene lookup returns CDR1 SGDLS and CDR2 YYNGEE. V gave up 3 bases and J gave up 8 bases, with 18 bases separating them. The CDR3 is 16 amino acids. This CDR3 is CASSGGSRGRDSPLHF. DNA for the CDR3: TGTGCCAGCAGCGGGGGGAGCAGGGGACGCGATTCACCCCTCCACTTT.

V is TRBV28 and J is TRBJ2-7; 16 nucleotides align to TRBD2. Germline-derived CDR1 and CDR2 are MDHEN and SYDVKM. The CDR3 contains 17 residues. V was clipped by 4 bases and J by 4 bases; unmatched bases: 7. In nucleotides, the CDR3 is TGTGCCAGCAGTTCCTGGCAGGGACTAGCGGGAGGGTACGAGCAGTACTTC. Translated: CASSSWQGLAGGYEQYF.

V usage is TRBV19 and J usage is TRBJ2-7, with 8 bases identical to TRBD1. The V gene's germline CDR1 is LNHDA and CDR2 SQIVND (reference sequence). This CDR3 comprises 14 residues. V was clipped by 3 bases and J by 5 bases; unmatched bases: 6. Here the CDR3 DNA reads TGTGCCAGTAGTATTTACCAGGGGGCAAACGAGCAGTACTTC. Amino acids: CASSIYQGANEQYF.

The chain joins TRBV10-3 to TRBJ1-5; tentatively, D is TRBD1 (5 bases). The germline V gene encodes CDR1 ENHRY and CDR2 SYGVKD. V lost 9 bases and J 0 bases, leaving 12 bases between the germline ends. CDR3 length: 14 amino acids. The CDR3, as DNA: TGTGCCATAACACAGGATTATAGCAATCAGCCCCAGCATTTT. Amino acid sequence: CAITQDYSNQPQHF.

This clone is a singleton in its sample. The chain links TRBV18 to TRBJ1-4, with no clear D. V was trimmed by 0 bases and J by 0 bases, leaving 14 bases between them. The CDR3 loop spans 18 amino acids. From germline, CDR1 is KGHSH and CDR2 LQKENI. CDR3 residues: CASSPPRGGKTTNEKLFF. DNA of the CDR3: TGTGCCAGCTCACCACCCCGGGGAGGTAAAACAACTAATGAAAAACTGTTTTTT.

The V gene is TRBV5-1, the J gene TRBJ2-3, with D possibly being TRBD2 (5 bases). The CDR3 is 19 amino acids. CDR1 is SGHRS, CDR2 YFSETQ, per germline. V dropped 4 bases and J dropped 2 bases, with 26 bases sitting between them. DNA of the CDR3: TGCGCCAGCAGCCTTGGTGCACTGGAGCGGATAGTCTTCACAGATACGCAGTATTTT. The encoded protein is CASSLGALERIVFTDTQYF.

This clone has just one count. This chain links TRBV11-2 with TRBJ1-4; no clear D. Trimming left V 2 bases short and J 8 bases short, with 12 bases between. Per the germline V gene, CDR1 is SGHAT and CDR2 is FQNNGV. The CDR3 is 14 residues long. The CDR3 DNA sequence: TGTGCCAGCAGCTTACGAGGGTTTGGAGAAAAACTGTTTTTT. It yields the protein CASSLRGFGEKLFF.

This clone was observed a few times. This rearrangement joins TRBV4-3 to TRBJ2-7; D possibly corresponds to TRBD1 (5 bases). This CDR3 contains 15 residues. V lost 4 bases and J 4 bases, leaving 17 bases between the germline ends. Per germline, CDR1 LGHNA and CDR2 YSLEER. The DNA for the CDR3 is TGCGCCAGCAGCCCCGGGCAGGTGGGGCTGTACGAGCAGTACTTC. It translates to CASSPGQVGLYEQYF.

This clone showed up just once. The J gene is TRBJ1-1, the V gene TRBV28, with a weak D call TRBD1 (6 bases). Germline V gene lookup returns CDR1 MDHEN and CDR2 SYDVKM. The CDR3 has 12 residues. V was shortened by 3 bases and J by 7 bases, with 9 bases between the two germline ends. CDR3 amino acids: CASSFLDSEAFF. CDR3 bases: TGTGCCAGCAGTTTTTTGGACAGTGAAGCTTTCTTT. Supplemented by reference TRBV28 and TRBJ1-1, the full variable domain reads DVKVTQSSRYLVKRTGEKVFLECVQDMDHENMFWYRQDPGLGLRLIYFSYDVKMKEKGDIPEGYSVSREKKERFSLILESASTNQTSMYLCASSFLDSEAFFGQGTRLTVV.

The CDR3 DNA reads TGTGCCAGCAGCGTAGATTCAGGGACGTCGAATTCACCCCTCCACTTT. It is translated as CASSVDSGTSNSPLHF. V is TRBV9 and J is TRBJ1-6, with D possibly TRBD1 on 5 matching bases. Between the trimmed V and J ends, which lost 0 bases and 7 bases, there was a span of 14 bases. CDR1 and CDR2 from the germline V gene are SGDLS and YYNGEE. The CDR3 extends over 16 amino acids.